A selection of T cell receptor beta chains follows, all from one sample in a study of T cell responses to AZD1222 COVID-19 vaccine. Assay: immunoSEQ multiplex PCR; the TCRdb copy retains only in-frame clones and omits some. The sample includes some 170,000 clones, about 88% seen only once; the top ten take approximately 1.8%. This material consisted of peripheral blood, taken on day 0 of AZD1222 vaccination. The receptors shown here come from an adult in good health. Both conserved end residues are part of each CDR3. The D gene is left open where the match is weak. The size field is filled for only some rows; it gives once, few, many or a size class.

D gene: -; V gene: TRBV9; clone size: once; J gene: TRBJ1-1; CDR3 protein: CASSVDVDLVGEAFF; CDR3 DNA: TGTGCCAGCAGCGTAGATGTGGACCTCGTTGGGGAAGCTTTCTTT
D gene: -; V gene: TRBV2; clone size: -; J gene: TRBJ2-2; CDR3 protein: CASIGVDTGELFF; CDR3 DNA: TGTGCCAGCATTGGGGTCGACACCGGGGAGCTGTTTTTT
D gene: -; V gene: TRBV3-1/TRBV3-2; clone size: -; J gene: TRBJ2-7; CDR3 protein: CASSQDYPEQYF; CDR3 DNA: TGTGCCAGCAGCCAAGATTACCCCGAGCAGTACTTC
D gene: -; V gene: TRBV7-2; clone size: -; J gene: TRBJ1-1; CDR3 protein: CASSRYGGTEAFF; CDR3 DNA: TGTGCCAGCAGCCGCTACGGGGGCACTGAAGCTTTCTTT
D gene: -; V gene: TRBV4-3; clone size: -; J gene: TRBJ1-6; CDR3 protein: CASSQDGSYNSPLHF; CDR3 DNA: TGCGCCAGCAGCCAAGATGGGTCGTATAATTCACCCCTCCACTTT
D gene: -; V gene: TRBV7-2; clone size: -; J gene: TRBJ2-1; CDR3 protein: CASSPRGAGYNEQFF; CDR3 DNA: TGTGCCAGCAGCCCCCGGGGGGCGGGGTACAATGAGCAGTTCTTC
D gene: -; V gene: TRBV2; clone size: -; J gene: TRBJ2-2; CDR3 protein: CASSETSTGELFF; CDR3 DNA: TGTGCCAGCAGTGAAACGAGCACCGGGGAGCTGTTTTTT
D gene: TRBD2; V gene: TRBV24-1; clone size: -; J gene: TRBJ2-1; CDR3 protein: CATSDPGTSGGASYNEQFF; CDR3 DNA: TGTGCCACCAGTGATCCCGGGACTAGCGGGGGGGCATCCTACAATGAGCAGTTCTTC
D gene: -; V gene: TRBV2; clone size: -; J gene: TRBJ1-2; CDR3 protein: CASSEDRDYGYTF; CDR3 DNA: TGTGCCAGCAGTGAAGACAGGGACTATGGCTACACCTTC
D gene: -; V gene: TRBV10-3; clone size: -; J gene: TRBJ2-7; CDR3 protein: CAIGADSYEQYF; CDR3 DNA: TGTGCCATCGGAGCAGACTCCTACGAGCAGTACTTC
D gene: -; V gene: TRBV27; clone size: -; J gene: TRBJ2-2; CDR3 protein: CASSSPPDRNTGELFF; CDR3 DNA: TGTGCCAGCAGTTCCCCTCCTGACCGGAACACCGGGGAGCTGTTTTTT
D gene: TRBD1; V gene: TRBV7-3; clone size: -; J gene: TRBJ1-1; CDR3 protein: CASSRDSLNTEAFF; CDR3 DNA: TGTGCCAGCAGCCGGGACAGTCTGAACACTGAAGCTTTCTTT
D gene: -; V gene: TRBV4-1; clone size: -; J gene: TRBJ2-2; CDR3 protein: CASSPIASPGELFF; CDR3 DNA: TGCGCCAGCAGCCCTATAGCCTCCCCCGGGGAGCTGTTTTTT
D gene: -; V gene: TRBV5-8; clone size: -; J gene: TRBJ2-3; CDR3 protein: CASSLRTSTDTQYF; CDR3 DNA: TGTGCCAGCAGCTTACGGACTAGCACAGATACGCAGTATTTT
D gene: -; V gene: TRBV3-1/TRBV3-2; clone size: -; J gene: TRBJ1-5; CDR3 protein: CASSQNSRGAQPQHF; CDR3 DNA: TGTGCCAGCAGCCAAAACAGCCGAGGGGCACAGCCCCAGCATTTT
D gene: -; V gene: TRBV27; clone size: -; J gene: TRBJ2-7; CDR3 protein: CASSTRDASSYEQYF; CDR3 DNA: TGTGCCAGCAGTACCCGGGACGCGAGCTCCTACGAGCAGTACTTC
D gene: TRBD2; V gene: TRBV24-1; clone size: once; J gene: TRBJ2-1; CDR3 protein: CATSETGTSGRVGEQFF; CDR3 DNA: TGTGCCACCAGTGAAACCGGGACTAGCGGGAGGGTTGGTGAGCAGTTCTTC
D gene: TRBD1; V gene: TRBV7-9; clone size: few; J gene: TRBJ1-5; CDR3 protein: CASSGTANQPQHF; CDR3 DNA: TGTGCCAGCTCTGGGACAGCAAATCAGCCCCAGCATTTT
D gene: -; V gene: TRBV25-1; clone size: -; J gene: TRBJ2-7; CDR3 protein: CASGRDYEQYF; CDR3 DNA: TGTGCCAGCGGGAGAGACTACGAGCAGTACTTC
D gene: TRBD1; V gene: TRBV28; clone size: -; J gene: TRBJ1-3; CDR3 protein: CASRAGTAGNTIYF; CDR3 DNA: TGTGCCAGTAGGGCCGGGACAGCTGGAAACACCATATATTTT
D gene: TRBD1; V gene: TRBV6-4; clone size: -; J gene: TRBJ1-1; CDR3 protein: CASSDTPGQRTQAFF; CDR3 DNA: TGTGCCAGCAGTGATACCCCGGGACAGAGGACCCAAGCTTTCTTT
D gene: -; V gene: TRBV28; clone size: -; J gene: TRBJ1-6; CDR3 protein: CASTPGQLNSPLHF; CDR3 DNA: TGTGCCAGCACCCCCGGGCAGCTAAATTCACCCCTCCACTTT
D gene: -; V gene: TRBV5-1; clone size: -; J gene: TRBJ1-2; CDR3 protein: CASSLGPGKDYGYTF; CDR3 DNA: TGCGCCAGCAGCTTGGGGCCAGGAAAAGACTATGGCTACACCTTC
D gene: -; V gene: TRBV10-3; clone size: -; J gene: TRBJ2-7; CDR3 protein: CAISGQIGNYEQYF; CDR3 DNA: TGTGCCATCAGTGGCCAAATCGGGAACTACGAGCAGTACTTC
D gene: -; V gene: TRBV19; clone size: -; J gene: TRBJ1-5; CDR3 protein: CATDNRNSNQPQHF; CDR3 DNA: TGTGCCACCGATAATAGGAATAGCAATCAGCCCCAGCATTTT
D gene: TRBD1; V gene: TRBV4-2; clone size: -; J gene: TRBJ1-2; CDR3 protein: CASSPEGAAGNYGYTF; CDR3 DNA: TGTGCCAGCAGCCCTGAGGGGGCGGCAGGTAACTATGGCTACACCTTC
D gene: -; V gene: TRBV24-1; clone size: -; J gene: TRBJ2-1; CDR3 protein: CATSDLGQYNEQFF; CDR3 DNA: TGTGCCACCAGTGATTTGGGGCAGTACAATGAGCAGTTCTTC